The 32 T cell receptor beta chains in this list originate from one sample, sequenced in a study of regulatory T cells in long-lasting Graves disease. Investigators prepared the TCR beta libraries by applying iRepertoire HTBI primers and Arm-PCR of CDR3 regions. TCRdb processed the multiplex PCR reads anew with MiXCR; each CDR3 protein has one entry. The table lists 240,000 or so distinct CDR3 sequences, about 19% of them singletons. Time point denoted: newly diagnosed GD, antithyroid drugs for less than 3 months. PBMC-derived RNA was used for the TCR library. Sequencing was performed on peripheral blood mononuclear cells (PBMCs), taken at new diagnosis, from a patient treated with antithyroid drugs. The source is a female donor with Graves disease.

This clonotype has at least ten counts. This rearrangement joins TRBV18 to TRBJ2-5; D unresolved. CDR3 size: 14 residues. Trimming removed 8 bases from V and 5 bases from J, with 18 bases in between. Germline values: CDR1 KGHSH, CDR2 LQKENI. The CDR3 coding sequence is TGTGCCAGCACAGAGTCCGGGCGTGGCGAGACCCAGTACTTC. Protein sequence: CASTESGRGETQYF.

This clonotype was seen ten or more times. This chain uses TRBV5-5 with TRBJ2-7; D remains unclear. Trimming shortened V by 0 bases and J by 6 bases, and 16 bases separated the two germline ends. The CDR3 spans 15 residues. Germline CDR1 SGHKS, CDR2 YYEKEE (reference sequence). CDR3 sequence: CASSLGVRTSPEQYF. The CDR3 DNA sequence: TGTGCCAGCAGCTTGGGGGTCAGGACGTCTCCCGAGCAGTACTTC.

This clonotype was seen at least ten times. The CDR3 sequence is CASSHPANQPQHF. The CDR3 bases are TGTGCCAGCAGTCATCCAGCGAATCAGCCCCAGCATTTT. The J gene is TRBJ1-5, the V gene TRBV6-1; no definite D call. V shed 5 bases and J shed 4 bases, with 9 bases lying between them. Per the germline V gene, CDR1 is MNHNS and CDR2 is SASEGT. The CDR3 totals 13 residues.

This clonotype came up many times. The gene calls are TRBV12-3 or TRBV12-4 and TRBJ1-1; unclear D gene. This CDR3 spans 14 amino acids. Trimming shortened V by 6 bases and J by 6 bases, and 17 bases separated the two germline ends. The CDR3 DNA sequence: TGTGCCAGCAGCTCCCCACGGGGTAGTCCTGAAGCTTTCTTT. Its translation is CASSSPRGSPEAFF.

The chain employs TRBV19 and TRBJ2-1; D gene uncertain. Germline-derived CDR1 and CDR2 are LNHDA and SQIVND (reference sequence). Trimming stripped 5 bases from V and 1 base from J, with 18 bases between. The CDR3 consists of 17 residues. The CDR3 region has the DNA TGTGCCAGTAGTTTTGCGGCTTCCATCCCATCCTACAATGAGCAGTTCTTC. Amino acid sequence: CASSFAASIPSYNEQFF.

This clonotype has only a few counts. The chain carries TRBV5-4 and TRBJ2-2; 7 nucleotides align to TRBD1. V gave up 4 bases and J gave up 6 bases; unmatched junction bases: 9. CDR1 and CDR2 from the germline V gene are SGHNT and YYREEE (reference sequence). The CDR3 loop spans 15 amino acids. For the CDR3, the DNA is TGTGCCAGCAGCCGGTCACAGGGGATCCCCGGGGAGCTGTTTTTT. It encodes CASSRSQGIPGELFF.

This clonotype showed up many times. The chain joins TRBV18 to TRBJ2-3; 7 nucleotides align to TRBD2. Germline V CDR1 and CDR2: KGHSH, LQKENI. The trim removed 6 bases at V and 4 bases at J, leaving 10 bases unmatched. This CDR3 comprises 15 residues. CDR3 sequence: CASSPLLGGADTQYF. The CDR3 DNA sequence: TGTGCCAGCTCCCCTTTGCTGGGGGGGGCAGATACGCAGTATTTT.

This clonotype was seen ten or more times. The CDR3 DNA reads as TGTGCCAGCAGTTTCATCGGCGACACTGAAGCTTTCTTT. Its translation: CASSFIGDTEAFF. J is TRBJ1-1 and V is TRBV6-5; unclear D gene. This CDR3 region has 13 residues. V lost 4 bases and J lost 3, with 9 bases in between. Germline assignment: CDR1 MNHEY and CDR2 SVGAGI.

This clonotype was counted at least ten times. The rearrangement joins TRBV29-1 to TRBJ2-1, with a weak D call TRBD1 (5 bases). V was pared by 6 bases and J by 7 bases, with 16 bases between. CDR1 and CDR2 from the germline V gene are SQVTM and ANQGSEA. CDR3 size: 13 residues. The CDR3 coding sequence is TGCAGCGTGGGGAACCAGGGTTGGAATGAGCAGTTCTTC. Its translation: CSVGNQGWNEQFF.

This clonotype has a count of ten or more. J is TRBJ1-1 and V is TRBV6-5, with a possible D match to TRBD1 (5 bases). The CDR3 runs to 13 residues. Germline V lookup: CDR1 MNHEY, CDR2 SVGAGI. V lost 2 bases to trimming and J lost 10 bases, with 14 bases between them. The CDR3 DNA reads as TGTGCCAGCAGTTACACCAGGGCGGCGGGAGCTTTCTTT. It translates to CASSYTRAAGAFF.

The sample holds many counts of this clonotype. The CDR3 loop reads CASSPQGGNYGYTF. In DNA form, the CDR3 reads TGTGCCAGCAGCCCCCAGGGGGGGAACTATGGCTACACCTTC. This chain links TRBV7-2 with TRBJ1-2; 7 bases map to TRBD1. Germline V gene sequence: CDR1 SGHTA, CDR2 FQGNSA. The CDR3 contains 14 residues. V lost 5 bases, J lost 2 bases, and 5 bases stayed unmatched.

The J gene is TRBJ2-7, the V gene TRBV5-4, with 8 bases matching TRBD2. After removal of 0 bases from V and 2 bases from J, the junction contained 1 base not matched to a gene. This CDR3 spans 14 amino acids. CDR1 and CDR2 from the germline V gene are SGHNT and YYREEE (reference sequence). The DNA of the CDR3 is TGTGCCAGCAGCTTGGACGGGGGGGCCTACGAGCAGTACTTC. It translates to CASSLDGGAYEQYF.

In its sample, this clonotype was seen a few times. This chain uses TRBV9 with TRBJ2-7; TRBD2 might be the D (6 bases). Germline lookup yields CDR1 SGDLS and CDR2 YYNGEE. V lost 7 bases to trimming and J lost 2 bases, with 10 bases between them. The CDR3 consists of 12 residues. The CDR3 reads CASGRGPYEQYF. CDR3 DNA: TGTGCCAGCGGGCGGGGTCCCTACGAGCAGTACTTC.

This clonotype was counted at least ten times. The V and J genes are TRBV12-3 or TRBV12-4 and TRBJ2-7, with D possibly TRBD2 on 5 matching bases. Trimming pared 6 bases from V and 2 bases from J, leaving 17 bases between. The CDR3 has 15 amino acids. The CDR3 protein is CASRPSTNLAYEQYF. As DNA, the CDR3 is TGTGCCAGCAGGCCCTCGACTAACCTCGCCTACGAGCAGTACTTC.

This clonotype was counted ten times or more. CDR3 DNA: TGTGCCAGCAGCTTAGTCCTTAATGAGCAGTTCTTC. Its protein is CASSLVLNEQFF. V usage is TRBV11-2 and J usage is TRBJ2-1; D unresolved. Trimming removed 1 base at V and 7 bases at J, with 5 bases between. There are 12 residues in the CDR3. The germline gives CDR1 SGHAT, CDR2 FQNNGV. The variable domain in full, with the rest retrieved from reference TRBV11-2 and TRBJ2-1, is EAGVAQSPRYKIIEKRQSVAFWCNPISGHATLYWYQQILGQGPKLLIQFQNNGVVDDSQLPKDRFSAERLKGVDSTLKIQPAKLEDSAVYLCASSLVLNEQFFGPGTRLTVL.

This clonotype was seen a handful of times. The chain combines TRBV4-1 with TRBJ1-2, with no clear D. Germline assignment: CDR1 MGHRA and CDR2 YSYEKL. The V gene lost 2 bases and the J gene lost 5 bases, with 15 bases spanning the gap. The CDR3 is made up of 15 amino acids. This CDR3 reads CASSQTQRDLYGYTF. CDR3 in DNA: TGCGCCAGCAGCCAAACCCAGCGGGATCTATATGGCTACACCTTC.

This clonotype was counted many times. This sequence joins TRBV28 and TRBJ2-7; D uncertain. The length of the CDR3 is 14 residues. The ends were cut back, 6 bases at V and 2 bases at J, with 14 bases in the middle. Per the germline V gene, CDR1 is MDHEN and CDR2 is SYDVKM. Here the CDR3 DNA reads TGTGCCAGCAGCCGGCCGGGTGGAGCCTACGAGCAGTACTTC. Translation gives CASSRPGGAYEQYF.

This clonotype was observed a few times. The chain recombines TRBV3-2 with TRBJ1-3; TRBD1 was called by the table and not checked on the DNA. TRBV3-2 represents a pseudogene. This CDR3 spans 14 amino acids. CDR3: CASSQEGRVNTIYF. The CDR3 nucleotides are TGTGCCAGCAGCCAAGAGGGCAGGGTGAACACCATATATTTT.

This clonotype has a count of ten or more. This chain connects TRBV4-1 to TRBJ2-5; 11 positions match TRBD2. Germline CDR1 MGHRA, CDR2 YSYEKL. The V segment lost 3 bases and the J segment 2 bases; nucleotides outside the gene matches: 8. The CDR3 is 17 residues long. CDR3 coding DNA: TGCGCCAGCAGCCACGGGATACGACTAGCGGGGCAAGAGACCCAGTACTTC. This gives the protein CASSHGIRLAGQETQYF.

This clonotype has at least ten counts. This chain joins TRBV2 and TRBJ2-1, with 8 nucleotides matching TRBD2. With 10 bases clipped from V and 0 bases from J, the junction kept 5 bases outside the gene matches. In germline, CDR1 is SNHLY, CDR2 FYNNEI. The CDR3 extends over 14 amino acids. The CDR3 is CAMKRGSSYNEQFF. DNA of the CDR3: TGTGCCATGAAGCGGGGGAGCTCCTACAATGAGCAGTTCTTC.

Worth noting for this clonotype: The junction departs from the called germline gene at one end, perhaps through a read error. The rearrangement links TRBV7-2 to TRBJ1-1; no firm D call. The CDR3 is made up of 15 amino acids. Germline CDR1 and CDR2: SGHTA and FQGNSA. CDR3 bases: TGTGCCAGCAGCTTAGAGGTGGAGCGCTCCACTGGAGCTTTCTTT. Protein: CASSLEVERSTGAFF.

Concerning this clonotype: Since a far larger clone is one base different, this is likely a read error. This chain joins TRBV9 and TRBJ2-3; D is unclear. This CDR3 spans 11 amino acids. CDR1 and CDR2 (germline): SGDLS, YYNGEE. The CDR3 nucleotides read TGTGCCAGCAGCCGCACAGATACGCGGTATTTT. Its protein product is CASSRTDTRYF.

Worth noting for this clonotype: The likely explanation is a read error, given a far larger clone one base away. The CDR3 here is CASSSARDRQQYF. The CDR3 nucleotides read TGTGCCAGCAGCTCAGCGCGAGACCGACAGCAGTACTTC. V usage is TRBV11-2 and J usage is TRBJ2-7; D is uncertain. This CDR3 has 13 residues. Germline CDR1 reads SGHAT; CDR2 reads FQNNGV. The ends were cut back, 4 bases at V and 8 bases at J, with 15 bases in the middle. The whole variable domain, remainder taken from reference TRBV11-2 and TRBJ2-7, is EAGVAQSPRYKIIEKRQSVAFWCNPISGHATLYWYQQILGQGPKLLIQFQNNGVVDDSQLPKDRFSAERLKGVDSTLKIQPAKLEDSAVYLCASSSARDRQQYFGPGTRLTVT.

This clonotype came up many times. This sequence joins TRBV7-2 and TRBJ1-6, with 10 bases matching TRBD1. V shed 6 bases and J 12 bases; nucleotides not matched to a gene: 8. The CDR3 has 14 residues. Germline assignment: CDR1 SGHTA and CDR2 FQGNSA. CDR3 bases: TGTGCCAGCAGGGCCGGGACAGGGGTGCAACCCCTCCACTTT. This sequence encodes CASRAGTGVQPLHF.

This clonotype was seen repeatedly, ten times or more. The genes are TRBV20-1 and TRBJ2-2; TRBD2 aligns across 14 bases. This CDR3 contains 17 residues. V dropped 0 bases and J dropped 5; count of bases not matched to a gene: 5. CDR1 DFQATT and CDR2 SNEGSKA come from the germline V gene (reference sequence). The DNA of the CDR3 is TGCAGTGCTAGAGATCTAGGGACTAGCGGGGGTACCGGGGAGCTGTTTTTT. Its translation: CSARDLGTSGGTGELFF.

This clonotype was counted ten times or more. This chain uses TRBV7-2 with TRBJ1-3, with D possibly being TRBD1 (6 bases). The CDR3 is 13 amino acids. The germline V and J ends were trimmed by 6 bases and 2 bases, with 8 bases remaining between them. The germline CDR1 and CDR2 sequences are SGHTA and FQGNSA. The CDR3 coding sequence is TGTGCCAGCAGTTCAGGGGCTGGAAACACCATATATTTT. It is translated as CASSSGAGNTIYF.

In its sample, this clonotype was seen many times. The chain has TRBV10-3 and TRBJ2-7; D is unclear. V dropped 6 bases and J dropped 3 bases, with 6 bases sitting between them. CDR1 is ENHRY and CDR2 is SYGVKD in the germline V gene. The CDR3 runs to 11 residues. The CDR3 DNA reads TGTGCCATCAGACAAGACTACGAGCAGTACTTC. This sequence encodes CAIRQDYEQYF.

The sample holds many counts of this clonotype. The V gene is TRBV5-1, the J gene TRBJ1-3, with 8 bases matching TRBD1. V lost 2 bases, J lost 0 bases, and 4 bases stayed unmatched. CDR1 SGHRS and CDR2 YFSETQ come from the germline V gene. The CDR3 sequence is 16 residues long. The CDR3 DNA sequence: TGCGCCAGCAGCTTTGGGACAGGAGGCTCTGGAAACACCATATATTTT. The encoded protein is CASSFGTGGSGNTIYF.

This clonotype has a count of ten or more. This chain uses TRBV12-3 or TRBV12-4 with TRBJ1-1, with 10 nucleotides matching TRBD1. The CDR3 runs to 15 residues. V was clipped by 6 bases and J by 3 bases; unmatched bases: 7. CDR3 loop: CASRVSGTGDTEAFF. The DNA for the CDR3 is TGTGCCAGCAGGGTTTCTGGGACAGGGGACACTGAAGCTTTCTTT.

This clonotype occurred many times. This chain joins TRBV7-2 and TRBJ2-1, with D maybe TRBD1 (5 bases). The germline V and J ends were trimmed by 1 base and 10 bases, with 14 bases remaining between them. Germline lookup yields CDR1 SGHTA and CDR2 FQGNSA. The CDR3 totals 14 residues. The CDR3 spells CASSLGGSRQEQFF. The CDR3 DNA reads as TGTGCCAGCAGCTTAGGTGGTAGCAGACAGGAGCAGTTCTTC.

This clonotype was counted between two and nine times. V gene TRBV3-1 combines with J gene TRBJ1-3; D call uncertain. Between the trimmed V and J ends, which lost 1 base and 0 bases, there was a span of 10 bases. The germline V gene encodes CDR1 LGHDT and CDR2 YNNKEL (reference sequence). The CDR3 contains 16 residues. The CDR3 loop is CASSQVLGSSGNTIYF. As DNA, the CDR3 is TGTGCCAGCAGCCAAGTCTTAGGGAGCTCTGGAAACACCATATATTTT. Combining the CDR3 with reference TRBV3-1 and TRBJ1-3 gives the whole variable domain DTAVSQTPKYLVTQMGNDKSIKCEQNLGHDTMYWYKQDSKKFLKIMFSYNNKELIINETVPNRFSPKSPDKAHLNLHINSLELGDSAVYFCASSQVLGSSGNTIYFGEGSWLTVV.

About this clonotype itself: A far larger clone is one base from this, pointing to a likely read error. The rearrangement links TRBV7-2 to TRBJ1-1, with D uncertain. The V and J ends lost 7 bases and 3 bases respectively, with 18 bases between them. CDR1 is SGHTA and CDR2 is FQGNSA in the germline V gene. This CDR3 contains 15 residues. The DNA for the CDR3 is TGTGCCAGCAACCCCGGAAGCCCCCGGGACACTGAAGCTTTCTTT. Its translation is CASNPGSPRDTEAFF.